This T cell receptor (beta chain) was observed in a study of shared clonotypes between healthy human individuals. The data were produced by immunoSEQ multiplex PCR, yet TCRdb's version contains in-frame clones alone and is incomplete. The data contain about 2 million clones, about 94% of them seen just once; the ten biggest clones take up approximately 1%. Trimming took off 3 bases at V and 0 bases at J, with 10 bases between the two ends. From germline, CDR1 is SGHRS and CDR2 YFSETQ. The CDR3 has 14 residues. It was CD45RO-negative cells, positively selected for CCR7, that made up naive CD8 cells, with terminally differentiated effector memory CD45RA+ cells excluded.

Source material: naive CD8+ T cells sorted from blood. V gene TRBV5-1 combines with J gene TRBJ2-7; TRBD1 might be the D (6 bases). This clonotype was obtained from a man between 18 and 29 years old in good health. This CDR3 reads CASSWVDSSYEQYF. Here the CDR3 DNA reads TGCGCCAGCAGCTGGGTGGACAGCTCCTACGAGCAGTACTTC.